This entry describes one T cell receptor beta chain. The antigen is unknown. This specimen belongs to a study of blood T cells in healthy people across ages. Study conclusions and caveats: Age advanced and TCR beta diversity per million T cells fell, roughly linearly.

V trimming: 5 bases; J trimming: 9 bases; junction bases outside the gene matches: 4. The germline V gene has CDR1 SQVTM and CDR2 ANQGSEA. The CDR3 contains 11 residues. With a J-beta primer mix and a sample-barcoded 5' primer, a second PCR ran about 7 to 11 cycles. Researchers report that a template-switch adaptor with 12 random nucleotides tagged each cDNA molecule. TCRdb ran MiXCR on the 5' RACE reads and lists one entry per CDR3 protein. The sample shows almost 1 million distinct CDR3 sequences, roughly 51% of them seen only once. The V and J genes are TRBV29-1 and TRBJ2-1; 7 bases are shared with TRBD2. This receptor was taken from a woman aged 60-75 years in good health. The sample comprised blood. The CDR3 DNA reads TGCAGCGTTCGGAGGGAGGGTGAGCAGTTCTTC. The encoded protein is CSVRREGEQFF.